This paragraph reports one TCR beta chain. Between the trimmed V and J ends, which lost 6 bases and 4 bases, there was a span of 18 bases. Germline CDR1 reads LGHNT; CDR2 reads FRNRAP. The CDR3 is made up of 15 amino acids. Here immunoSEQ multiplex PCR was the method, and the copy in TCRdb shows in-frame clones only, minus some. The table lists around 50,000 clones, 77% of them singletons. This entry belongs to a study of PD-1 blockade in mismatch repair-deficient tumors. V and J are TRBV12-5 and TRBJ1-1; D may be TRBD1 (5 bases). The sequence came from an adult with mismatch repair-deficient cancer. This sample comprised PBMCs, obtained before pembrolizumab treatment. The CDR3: CASGPGQWGGTEAFF. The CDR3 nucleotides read TGTGCTAGTGGCCCCGGTCAATGGGGGGGCACTGAAGCTTTCTTT.